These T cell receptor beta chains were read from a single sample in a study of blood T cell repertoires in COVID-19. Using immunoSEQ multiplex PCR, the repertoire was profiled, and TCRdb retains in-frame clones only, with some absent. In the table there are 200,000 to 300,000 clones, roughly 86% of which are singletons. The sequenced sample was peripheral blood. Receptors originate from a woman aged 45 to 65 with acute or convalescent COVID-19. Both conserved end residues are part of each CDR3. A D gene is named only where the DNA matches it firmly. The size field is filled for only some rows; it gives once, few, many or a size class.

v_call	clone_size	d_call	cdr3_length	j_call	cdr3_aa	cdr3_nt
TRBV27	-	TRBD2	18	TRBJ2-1	CASSLYGYGGRNYNEQFF	TGTGCCAGCAGTTTATATGGGTACGGCGGGAGGAACTACAATGAGCAGTTCTTC
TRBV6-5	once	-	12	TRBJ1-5	CASSRRGEPQHF	TGTGCCAGCAGTAGACGCGGGGAGCCCCAGCATTTT
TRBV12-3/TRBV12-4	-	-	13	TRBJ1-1	CASSWPGPTEAFF	TGTGCCAGCAGTTGGCCAGGGCCCACTGAAGCTTTCTTT
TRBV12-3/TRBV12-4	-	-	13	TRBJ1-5	CASSLTGEQPQHF	TGTGCCAGCAGTTTAACCGGGGAACAGCCCCAGCATTTT
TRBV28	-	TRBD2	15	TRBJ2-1	CASSFRLAGGNEQFF	TGTGCCAGCAGTTTCAGGCTAGCGGGAGGGAATGAGCAGTTCTTC
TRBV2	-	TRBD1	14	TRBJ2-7	CASSELLQGDEQYF	TGTGCCAGCAGTGAATTGTTACAGGGGGACGAGCAGTACTTC
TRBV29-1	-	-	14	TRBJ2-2	CSVVFVGATGELFF	TGCAGCGTTGTTTTTGTGGGGGCCACCGGGGAGCTGTTTTTT
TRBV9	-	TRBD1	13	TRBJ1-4	CASSVGEQGAKSF	TGTGCCAGCAGCGTAGGGGAACAGGGGGCCAAAAGTTTT
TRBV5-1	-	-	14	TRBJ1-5	CASSLGQHNQPQHF	TGCGCCAGCAGCTTAGGACAGCACAATCAGCCCCAGCATTTT
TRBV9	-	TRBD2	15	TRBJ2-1	CASSVQLADYNEQFF	TGTGCCAGCAGCGTACAACTAGCGGACTACAATGAGCAGTTCTTC
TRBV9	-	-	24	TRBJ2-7	CASSVIGTGYLRVAGGPDPCEQYF	TGTGCCAGCAGCGTTATCGGGACAGGCTACCTCAGGGTGGCGGGAGGGCCGGATCCATGCGAGCAGTACTTC
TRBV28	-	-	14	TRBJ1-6	CASSSGQYNSPLHF	TGTGCCAGCAGTTCCGGACAGTATAATTCACCCCTCCACTTT
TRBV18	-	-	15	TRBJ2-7	CASSSTPSYSYEQYF	TGTGCCAGCTCATCGACACCCTCATACTCTTACGAGCAGTACTTC
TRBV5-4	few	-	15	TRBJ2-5	CASSLAGGGKETQYF	TGTGCCAGCAGCTTAGCGGGTGGGGGAAAAGAGACCCAGTACTTC
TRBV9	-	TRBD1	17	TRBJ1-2	CASSVYDGDSDYYGYTF	TGTGCCAGCAGCGTCTACGACGGGGACAGTGATTACTATGGCTACACCTTC
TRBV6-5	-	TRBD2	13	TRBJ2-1	CASSYGPGGEQFF	TGTGCCAGCAGTTACGGTCCGGGAGGTGAGCAGTTCTTC
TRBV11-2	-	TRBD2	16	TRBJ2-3	CASSLGTSVRTDTQYF	TGTGCCAGCAGCTTAGGGACTAGTGTCCGCACAGATACGCAGTATTTT
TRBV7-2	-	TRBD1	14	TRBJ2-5	CASSAGTAQETQYF	TGTGCCAGCAGCGCCGGGACAGCCCAAGAGACCCAGTACTTC